This T cell receptor beta chain was observed in a study of blood T cell repertoires in COVID-19. Assay: immunoSEQ multiplex PCR; the TCRdb copy retains only in-frame clones and omits some. This sample has fewer than 350,000 clones, with 75% to 90% found just once. The germline V gene has CDR1 LNHDA and CDR2 SQIVND (reference sequence). Trimming cost V 1 base and J 3 bases, with 9 bases left between them. The CDR3 runs 14 residues. This clone was seen a single time. The rearrangement links TRBV19 to TRBJ1-2; no clear D. This clonotype was obtained from a woman aged 45 to 65 who had recovered from COVID-19. The sample consisted of PBMCs or T cells enriched from blood (not recorded which). The CDR3 DNA reads as TGTGCCAGTAGTATAGCCGGGCGGGACTATGGCTACACCTTC. It yields the protein CASSIAGRDYGYTF.